This TCR beta chain appears in the sequencing data of a study of T cell responses to AZD1222 COVID-19 vaccine. Overall study results and limits: Donors in the cohort were predominantly white British and more often female, and clonal diversity was possibly underestimated. Vaccination with two AZD1222 doses was followed by a rise in Spike-specific TCR breadth and depth.

The germline V gene has CDR1 SQVTM and CDR2 ANQGSEA. This CDR3 comprises 13 residues. V was trimmed by 7 bases and J by 4 bases, leaving 16 bases between them. Method: immunoSEQ multiplex PCR; TCRdb's copy keeps in-frame clones and lacks some. Among 150,000 to 200,000 clones, around 92% were seen once, and the ten largest hold 0.7% to 0.9%. A note on this clone: Its antigen is still unknown.

The chain employs TRBV29-1 and TRBJ1-1; tentative D call: TRBD1 (6 bases). The TCR originated in an adult in good health. The source was peripheral blood, collected on day 0 of AZD1222 vaccination. CDR3: CSAHRASGTEAFF. The DNA for the CDR3 is TGCAGCGCCCACAGGGCTTCAGGCACTGAAGCTTTCTTT.